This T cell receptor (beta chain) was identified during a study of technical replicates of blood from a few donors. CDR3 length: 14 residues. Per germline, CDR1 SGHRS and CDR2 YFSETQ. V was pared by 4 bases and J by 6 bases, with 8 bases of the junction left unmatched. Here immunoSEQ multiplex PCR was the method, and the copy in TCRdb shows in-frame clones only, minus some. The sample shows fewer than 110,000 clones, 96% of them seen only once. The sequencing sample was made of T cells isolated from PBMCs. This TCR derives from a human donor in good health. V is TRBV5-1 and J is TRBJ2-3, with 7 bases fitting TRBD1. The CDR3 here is CASSPGQAADTQYF. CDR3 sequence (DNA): TGCGCCAGCAGCCCAGGACAGGCGGCCGATACGCAGTATTTT.